This T cell receptor beta chain was profiled in a study of cytomegalovirus exposure and HLA in healthy donors. Overall study results and limits: In vitro confirmation showed three CMV-associated chains to be CMV antigen specific. Most TCR sequences showed up rarely, but some public TCRs showed up in many donors. An analysis done earlier found most TCR beta V segments productive about 87% or about 30% of the time. Only CMV serostatus was available as immune exposure information.

With regard to this clone: Its antigen remains unknown.

PCR employed 60 Vbeta and 13 Jbeta primers. Sequencing was performed with immunoSEQ multiplex PCR; in TCRdb, only in-frame clones are kept and a portion is missing. The sample carries about 140,000 clones, 87% recorded once. V was trimmed by 3 bases and J by 5 bases, leaving 11 bases between them. From germline, CDR1 is SGHDT and CDR2 YYEEEE. The CDR3 is made up of 13 amino acids. The source is a woman aged 25 to 39 in good health and CMV-seronegative. The rearrangement links TRBV5-6 to TRBJ1-1, with D tentatively TRBD1 (5 bases). The specimen sequenced was PBMCs. The CDR3 sequence: CASSSTTVTEAFF. The CDR3 nucleotides are TGTGCCAGCAGCTCGACGACAGTAACTGAAGCTTTCTTT.